What follows is one T cell receptor (beta chain) and its context. The antigen remains unidentified. TCRdb keeps only in-frame clones here, not all; method: immunoSEQ multiplex PCR. Among about 39,000 clones listed, roughly 85% were seen once. This sample is drawn from a study of T cell responses to AZD1222 COVID-19 vaccine. General observations from the study: Targets within unmutated variant regions were reportedly found for nearly half of spike-specific TCRs. Scientists sampled the repertoires only once the peak T cell response had passed. The sample set comprised mostly white British donors with more females, and clonal diversity was possibly underestimated. There were vaccine-associated CD4 TCRs across spike, dominant at 160-218 and 743-854.

CDR1 and CDR2 from the germline V gene are MNHEY and SVGAGI. Losses at the gene ends were 5 bases for V and 2 bases for J; bases not matched to a gene: 9. The CDR3 loop spans 15 amino acids. This TCR derives from an adult who received the MenACWY meningococcal vaccine as a control. The chain links TRBV6-5 to TRBJ2-7; TRBD1 matches 7 bases. This material consisted of peripheral blood, taken 28 days after the second dose of the MenACWY control vaccine. CDR3 sequence reads: CASSRDSRPTYEQYF. The CDR3 bases are TGTGCCAGCAGTAGGGACAGCCGGCCCACCTACGAGCAGTACTTC.